This TCR beta chain was sequenced in a study of response to subunit inactivated influenza vaccine. From the RT-PCR reads, TCRdb called clonotypes with MiXCR, one entry per CDR3 protein. Counted here are 650,000 to 850,000 distinct CDR3 sequences, over 11% occurring once; the ten biggest clones make up less than 7%. Points from the study as a whole: The authors suggested that few new T cells are recruited per seasonal influenza vaccination.

This clonotype was found a few times. Its cognate antigen is unknown. V lost 5 bases to trimming and J lost 2 bases; unmatched junction nucleotides: 5. Germline CDR1 reads DFQATT; CDR2 reads SNEGSKA (reference sequence). There are 17 residues in the CDR3. The source material was PBMCs from blood, sampled 14 to 15 days before vaccination. This clonotype was obtained from a man between 50 and 59 years old who received an inactivated influenza vaccine. The chain joins TRBV20-1 to TRBJ2-2, with TRBD2 matching over 16 bases. The CDR3 DNA is TGCAGTGCTCGGGGACTAGCGGGGGGGGTAAACACCGGGGAGCTGTTTTTT. Protein sequence: CSARGLAGGVNTGELFF.